Presented here are 24 T cell receptor beta chains from one specimen sequenced in a study of blood T cell repertoires in COVID-19. Assay used: immunoSEQ multiplex PCR; TCRdb lists only in-frame clones, some missing. The profile covers 100,000 to 150,000 clones, with around 81% appearing a single time and under 4.5% taken by the ten largest. Sequencing was done on a sample of peripheral blood. The receptors were sampled from a woman aged 50 to 60 with acute or convalescent COVID-19.

This chain joins TRBV27 and TRBJ1-3; D gene ambiguous. Trimming pared 5 bases from V and 0 bases from J, leaving 17 bases between. Germline V gene sequence: CDR1 MNHEY, CDR2 SMNVEV (reference sequence). The CDR3 runs 17 residues. CDR3: CASSPGSATRSGNTIYF. The DNA for the CDR3 is TGTGCCAGCAGTCCTGGTAGCGCGACCCGCTCTGGAAACACCATATATTTT.

The chain uses TRBV7-9 and TRBJ2-5; D is perhaps TRBD1 (6 bases). CDR3 size: 15 residues. CDR1 is SEHNR and CDR2 is FQNEAQ in the germline V gene (reference sequence). Trimming left V 7 bases short and J 1 base short, with 16 bases between. The CDR3 nucleotides read TGTGCCAGCACCACCGGGCCAGGGGTCCAAGAGACCCAGTACTTC. Translated: CASTTGPGVQETQYF.

This clone appeared once. This chain uses TRBV3-1 (or the pseudogene TRBV3-2) with TRBJ2-6; no firm D call. Looked up from germline, CDR1 is LGHDT and CDR2 is YNNKEL (reference sequence). Trimming removed 4 bases from V and 0 bases from J, with 13 bases in between. This CDR3 comprises 17 residues. The DNA for the CDR3 is TGTGCCAGCAGCCCCTTAGGAGCCAACTCTGGGGCCAACGTCCTGACTTTC. Protein product: CASSPLGANSGANVLTF.

The chain uses TRBV2 and TRBJ1-1, with 8 bases identical to TRBD1. J was trimmed by 6 bases and V by 8 bases; bases with no gene match: 11. The germline V gene encodes CDR1 SNHLY and CDR2 FYNNEI. The CDR3 has 14 amino acids. CDR3 sequence: CASSKDRASSEAFF. The CDR3 nucleotides are TGTGCCAGCTCGAAGGACAGGGCTAGTTCTGAAGCTTTCTTT.

The V call is TRBV2, the J call TRBJ2-1, with 11 bases matching TRBD2. CDR3 length: 14 residues. V was pared by 7 bases and J by 3 bases, with 2 bases of the junction left unmatched. The germline CDR1 and CDR2 sequences are SNHLY and FYNNEI. The CDR3 is CASTGTSGYNEQFF. For the CDR3, the DNA is TGTGCCAGCACCGGGACTAGCGGCTACAATGAGCAGTTCTTC.

This clone has more than one count but fewer than ten. The V gene is TRBV5-1, the J gene TRBJ2-3; 10 bases align to TRBD2. Per germline, CDR1 SGHRS and CDR2 YFSETQ. V lost 4 bases, J lost 5 bases, and 10 bases stayed unmatched. The CDR3 is 16 amino acids. The CDR3 DNA reads TGCGCCAGCAGCGCCGGACCTCTAGCGGGGGAAGATACGCAGTATTTT. Translated: CASSAGPLAGEDTQYF.

This clone was observed a single time. The CDR3 loop is CASSSGLAGGREQFF. CDR3 nucleotide sequence: TGCGCCAGCAGCAGCGGACTAGCGGGGGGAAGGGAGCAGTTCTTC. The chain carries TRBV5-1 and TRBJ2-1, with 14 bases aligning to TRBD2. Germline lookup yields CDR1 SGHRS and CDR2 YFSETQ. V trimming: 4 bases; J trimming: 10 bases; junction bases outside the gene matches: 7. The CDR3 covers 15 residues.

This chain connects TRBV19 to TRBJ2-1; D is ambiguous. Between the trimmed V and J ends, which lost 3 bases and 4 bases, there was a span of 13 bases. This CDR3 has 15 amino acids. Germline V gene lookup returns CDR1 LNHDA and CDR2 SQIVND (reference sequence). CDR3 DNA: TGTGCCAGTAGTATCGCGAGTTCAATGTACAATGAGCAGTTCTTC. Its translation: CASSIASSMYNEQFF.

This clone was picked up a small number of times. This chain connects TRBV3-1 (or the pseudogene TRBV3-2) to TRBJ1-4, with D maybe TRBD1 (5 bases). Per the germline V gene, CDR1 is LGHDT and CDR2 is YNNKEL (reference sequence). Trimming cost V 0 bases and J 8 bases, with 19 bases left between them. This CDR3 spans 17 amino acids. The CDR3 coding sequence is TGTGCCAGCAGCCAAGATCTAATAAGGGGTGGTGAGGAAAAACTGTTTTTT. It encodes CASSQDLIRGGEEKLFF.

The V and J genes are TRBV28 and TRBJ2-7, with D perhaps TRBD1 (6 bases). V was pared by 6 bases and J by 0 bases, with 15 bases between. The germline V gene has CDR1 MDHEN and CDR2 SYDVKM. CDR3 length: 15 residues. Here the CDR3 reads CASRAGQPSSYEQYF. In DNA form, the CDR3 reads TGTGCCAGCAGAGCCGGACAGCCCAGCTCCTACGAGCAGTACTTC.

The chain links TRBV29-1 to TRBJ1-1; D gene ambiguous. Deletions cut 6 bases from V and 6 bases from J, with 11 bases between. In germline, CDR1 is SQVTM, CDR2 ANQGSEA. There are 11 residues in the CDR3. CDR3 residues: CSVRQTSEAFF. The CDR3 bases are TGCAGCGTCAGACAAACCTCTGAAGCTTTCTTT.

The chain uses TRBV5-1 and TRBJ1-1, with 7 bases aligning to TRBD1. CDR1 is SGHRS and CDR2 is YFSETQ in the germline V gene. CDR3 length: 12 residues. V was clipped by 4 bases and J by 5 bases; unmatched bases: 2. CDR3 nucleotide sequence: TGCGCCAGCAGCACAGGGGAGACTGAAGCTTTCTTT. This translates into CASSTGETEAFF.

The sample holds one count of this clone. The rearrangement joins TRBV6-5 to TRBJ2-1; 7 positions match TRBD2. The CDR3 has 12 residues. Germline V gene sequence: CDR1 MNHEY, CDR2 SVGAGI. Trimming took 5 bases from V and 10 from J; bases not matched to a gene: 5. In DNA, the CDR3 is TGTGCCAGCAGTCCGGGACTACAAGAGCAGTTCTTC. Residues: CASSPGLQEQFF.

This chain joins TRBV7-9 and TRBJ1-4; D unclear. The CDR3 loop spans 14 amino acids. The germline CDR1 and CDR2 sequences are SEHNR and FQNEAQ (reference sequence). Trimming pared 5 bases from V and 7 bases from J, leaving 14 bases between. DNA of the CDR3: TGTGCCAGCAGCGAAGATGGAGGGCGTGAAAAACTGTTTTTT. This gives the protein CASSEDGGREKLFF.

This clone was detected a few times. This rearrangement joins TRBV5-1 to TRBJ1-3, with a weak D call TRBD1 (5 bases). CDR1 SGHRS and CDR2 YFSETQ come from the germline V gene. This CDR3 has 16 amino acids. V shed 3 bases and J shed 0 bases, with 13 bases lying between them. Here the CDR3 reads CASSSGAGISGNTIYF. The DNA of the CDR3 is TGCGCCAGCAGCTCCGGAGCAGGGATCTCTGGAAACACCATATATTTT.

V is TRBV7-3 and J is TRBJ2-1; the D is unclear. There are 13 residues in the CDR3. V was shortened by 1 base and J by 10 bases, with 11 bases between the two germline ends. Germline assignment: CDR1 SGHTA and CDR2 FQGTGA. The CDR3 coding sequence is TGTGCCAGCAGCTTAAATCGCGATCGAGAGCAGTTCTTC. Translated, it gives CASSLNRDREQFF.

This clone was seen just once. The chain has TRBV7-9 and TRBJ1-3, with 7 bases lining up with TRBD1. Unmatched junction bases numbered 10, after V lost 6 bases and J lost 2 bases. The CDR3 covers 16 residues. The germline V gene has CDR1 SEHNR and CDR2 FQNEAQ (reference sequence). This CDR3 reads CASSSPQGSTGNTIYF. CDR3 DNA: TGTGCCAGCAGTTCTCCACAGGGGAGTACTGGAAACACCATATATTTT.

This rearrangement joins TRBV28 to TRBJ2-7, with 7 bases lining up with TRBD2. The V gene end was trimmed by 4 bases and the J gene end by 5 bases; junction bases not matched to a gene: 17. The CDR3 extends over 17 amino acids. The germline CDR1 and CDR2 sequences are MDHEN and SYDVKM. DNA of the CDR3: TGTGCCAGCAGTTCTGGGGAGTTTGGGAGGGCCGCTAACGAGCAGTACTTC. Translation gives CASSSGEFGRAANEQYF.

The V call is TRBV21-1, the J call TRBJ2-1; the table's D call of TRBD2 was not tested on the DNA. TRBV21-1 is classified as a pseudogene. The CDR3 totals 17 residues. The CDR3 DNA follows: TGTGCCAGCAGCAAAGCGCTCGCTAGATGTGCCGTCAATGAGCAGTTCTTC. Amino acids: CASSKALARCAVNEQFF.

J is TRBJ2-5 and V is TRBV7-3; 7 bases map to TRBD1. The junction had 5 bases not matched to a gene; V was cut back by 5 bases and J by 5 bases. The CDR3 sequence is 13 residues long. Germline CDR1 and CDR2: SGHTA and FQGTGA. The CDR3, as DNA: TGTGCCAGCAGCCAGGGACAGTCGGAGACCCAGTACTTC. As protein: CASSQGQSETQYF.

V and J are TRBV30 and TRBJ1-3, with D possibly being TRBD1 (5 bases). Per germline, CDR1 GTSNPN and CDR2 SVGIG (reference sequence). V was pared by 3 bases and J by 3 bases, with 12 bases between. CDR3 length: 14 amino acids. This CDR3 is CAWSAPGVGNTIYF. Here the CDR3 DNA reads TGTGCCTGGAGCGCCCCGGGGGTTGGAAACACCATATATTTT.

This clone was detected only a few times. This chain connects TRBV5-1 to TRBJ2-1, with TRBD2 matching 7 bases. The germline V gene encodes CDR1 SGHRS and CDR2 YFSETQ. The junction had 10 bases not matched to a gene; V was cut back by 4 bases and J by 3 bases. CDR3 size: 16 residues. The CDR3 nucleotides are TGCGCCAGCAGCCGCTTGGAAGCGGGGAACTACAATGAGCAGTTCTTC. Its translation is CASSRLEAGNYNEQFF.

The chain has TRBV3-1 (or the pseudogene TRBV3-2) and TRBJ1-6, with TRBD1 identical over 8 bases. V was pared by 4 bases and J by 8 bases, with 1 base of the junction left unmatched. Germline CDR1 and CDR2: LGHDT and YNNKEL (reference sequence). The CDR3 contains 13 residues. In nucleotides, the CDR3 is TGTGCCAGCAGCCTACAGGGGGATTCACCCCTCCACTTT. It codes for CASSLQGDSPLHF.

The rearrangement links TRBV5-8 to TRBJ1-4; tentative D call: TRBD1 (5 bases). The CDR3 loop spans 14 amino acids. Germline V gives CDR1 SGHTS, CDR2 YDEGEE. V was pared by 7 bases and J by 4 bases, with 14 bases between. The CDR3 DNA reads TGTGCCAGCTGGCCCGACAGCGATAATGAAAAACTGTTTTTT. As protein: CASWPDSDNEKLFF.